This T cell receptor beta chain was recorded in a study of blood T cell repertoires in COVID-19. Study summary: The study drew acute and convalescent COVID-19 samples from the United States, Italy and Spain. T cells, B-cell-depleted T cells, or PBMCs provided the cDNA or gDNA that served as material.

This clone came up once. Per the authors' pipeline: Reference gene primer amplification gave nucleated cell count estimates. Generated by immunoSEQ multiplex PCR, the TCRdb table keeps only in-frame clones and is missing some. D and trimming come from the DNA, and the V and J calls and clone size come from that table. Seen here are roughly 92,000 clones, about 87% observed once, and the top ten hold around 7%. The receptor was isolated from a human donor with acute or convalescent COVID-19. The donor label of this sample is uncertain. The sequenced sample was peripheral blood.

CDR3: CASGLVLGGAGANVLTF. The CDR3 nucleotides read TGTGCTAGTGGTTTGGTCCTTGGAGGGGCTGGGGCCAACGTCCTGACTTTC. The V and J genes are TRBV12-5 and TRBJ2-6; maybe TRBD2 (6 bases). Germline lookup yields CDR1 LGHNT and CDR2 FRNRAP. This CDR3 has 17 residues. V was clipped by 0 bases and J by 2 bases, with 11 bases between them.